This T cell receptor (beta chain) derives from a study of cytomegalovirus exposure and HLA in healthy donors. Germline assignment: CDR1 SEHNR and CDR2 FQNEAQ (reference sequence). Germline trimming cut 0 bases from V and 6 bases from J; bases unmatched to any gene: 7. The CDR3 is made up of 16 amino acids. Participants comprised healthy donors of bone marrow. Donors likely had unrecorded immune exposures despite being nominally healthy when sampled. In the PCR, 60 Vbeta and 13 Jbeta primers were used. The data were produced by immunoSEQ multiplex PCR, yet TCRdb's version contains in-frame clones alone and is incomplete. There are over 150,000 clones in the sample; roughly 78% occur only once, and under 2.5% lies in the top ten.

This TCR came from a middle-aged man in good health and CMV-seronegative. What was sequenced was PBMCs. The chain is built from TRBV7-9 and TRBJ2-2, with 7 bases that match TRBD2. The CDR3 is CASSLAHGRYAGELFF. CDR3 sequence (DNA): TGTGCCAGCAGCTTAGCGCACGGGAGGTACGCCGGGGAGCTGTTTTTT.